A single T cell receptor beta chain is shown here with its context. As yet, its antigen is unknown. This sample was taken from a study of T cells in localized non-small cell lung cancer. Whole-study findings and limits: Longer overall survival was linked to higher blood T cell density. In adjacent lung appeared a median about 58 of the top 100 tumor clones. Uninvolved adjacent lung had more T cell clonality than any other tissue, topping tumor.

Trimming shortened V by 4 bases and J by 7 bases, and 8 bases separated the two germline ends. From germline, CDR1 is MNHNS and CDR2 SASEGT. The CDR3 is 13 amino acids. Using immunoSEQ multiplex PCR, the repertoire was profiled, and TCRdb retains in-frame clones only, with some absent. The sample includes about 39,000 clones, about 85% seen only once; the top ten take 30% to 35%. The specimen was PBMCs, collected before any cancer treatment. The V call is TRBV6-1, the J call TRBJ1-6, with D unresolved. The TCR sequence derives from a woman aged 40-75 years with stage II squamous cell lung carcinoma. The CDR3 sequence: CASSGEQNSPLHF. The CDR3 nucleotides are TGTGCCAGCAGTGGGGAACAGAATTCACCCCTCCACTTT.